These 17 T cell receptor beta chains came from one sample sequenced in a study of Ad26.COV2.S vaccination and SARS-CoV-2 variants. The treatment here: 15 to 20 received Ad26.COV2.S at low or high dose, single or two shots; roughly 5 received placebo; per-sample allocation not given. Sampling was performed 63 days after the first vaccine or placebo injection. Clones were read by immunoSEQ multiplex PCR, and TCRdb kept only the in-frame ones, dropping some. The table lists approximately 350,000 clones, roughly 91% of them singletons. Specimen: peripheral blood, collected in a trial of Ad26.COV2.S vaccine versus placebo. The receptor set was obtained from a person aged 18-65 years who received the Ad26.COV2.S COVID-19 vaccine or a placebo.

The V call is TRBV3-1 (or the pseudogene TRBV3-2), the J call TRBJ2-2; 7 nucleotides match TRBD2. The V and J ends lost 0 bases and 2 bases, in that order; junction bases with no gene match: 9. This CDR3 contains 18 residues. CDR1 LGHDT and CDR2 YNNKEL come from the germline V gene (reference sequence). This chain's CDR3 is CASSQDSSGTINTGELFF. In DNA form, the CDR3 reads TGTGCCAGCAGCCAAGATAGTAGTGGGACTATAAACACCGGGGAGCTGTTTTTT.

This chain uses TRBV6-6 with TRBJ2-2; TRBD2 is a possible D gene (6 bases). This CDR3 comprises 14 residues. Germline assignment: CDR1 MNHNY and CDR2 SVGAGI (reference sequence). V lost 2 bases to trimming and J lost 5 bases, with 9 bases between them. The DNA of the CDR3 is TGTGCCAGCAGTTACACCGGAGGGACCGGGGAGCTGTTTTTT. Translated, it gives CASSYTGGTGELFF.

This chain uses TRBV19 with TRBJ2-2; TRBD2 might be the D (6 bases). With 11 bases removed from V and 0 bases from J, the gap between germline ends came to 13 bases. Per the germline V gene, CDR1 is LNHDA and CDR2 is SQIVND (reference sequence). There are 14 residues in the CDR3. CDR3 nucleotides: TGTGCCGCCGGGGGAGACGCGAACACCGGGGAGCTGTTTTTT. This sequence encodes CAAGGDANTGELFF.

The V and J genes are TRBV5-1 and TRBJ2-5; tentative D call: TRBD1 (6 bases). The V gene lost 4 bases and the J gene lost 4 bases, with 14 bases spanning the gap. Germline CDR1 SGHRS, CDR2 YFSETQ. This CDR3 has 14 residues. The DNA for the CDR3 is TGCGCCAGCAGCCCGGGACAACCTGCAGAGACCCAGTACTTC. It specifies CASSPGQPAETQYF.

This rearrangement joins TRBV4-2 to TRBJ1-1, with D unclear. The CDR3 contains 12 residues. The V gene lost 1 base and the J gene lost 3 bases, with 3 bases spanning the gap. Germline-derived CDR1 and CDR2 are LGHNA and YNFKEQ. This CDR3 reads CASSQGHTEAFF. CDR3 nucleotide sequence: TGTGCCAGCAGCCAAGGGCACACTGAAGCTTTCTTT.

V is TRBV9 and J is TRBJ1-6; D is undetermined. CDR1 is SGDLS, CDR2 YYNGEE, per germline. This CDR3 is 15 amino acids long. Trimming removed 0 bases from V and 8 bases from J, with 12 bases in between. This CDR3 reads CASSVAAKGDSPLHF. The CDR3 DNA reads TGTGCCAGCAGCGTAGCGGCGAAAGGAGATTCACCCCTCCACTTT.

The chain carries TRBV6-5 and TRBJ2-1, with 11 nucleotides matching TRBD2. The CDR3 contains 15 residues. Germline CDR1 is MNHEY and CDR2 is SVGAGI. Trimming removed 5 bases from V and 6 bases from J; junction bases left unmatched: 6. For the CDR3, the DNA is TGTGCCAGCAGTCTATGGCTAGCGGGGGGCAATGAGCAGTTCTTC. Its translation: CASSLWLAGGNEQFF.

The chain joins TRBV7-9 to TRBJ2-2; tentatively, D is TRBD2 (5 bases). From germline, CDR1 is SEHNR and CDR2 FQNEAQ (reference sequence). Trimming removed 1 base at V and 6 bases at J, with 15 bases between. This CDR3 comprises 16 residues. CDR3 loop: CASSLVGFGVSGELFF. The CDR3 DNA reads as TGTGCCAGCAGCTTAGTGGGATTCGGGGTCTCCGGGGAGCTGTTTTTT.

CDR3 amino acids: CATSREKNTGELFF. In DNA, the CDR3 is TGTGCCACCAGCAGAGAAAAGAACACCGGGGAGCTGTTTTTT. The rearrangement links TRBV15 to TRBJ2-2, with D uncertain. Germline values: CDR1 LNHNV, CDR2 YYDKDF (reference sequence). This CDR3 has 14 amino acids. V lost 0 bases, J lost 1 base, and 3 bases lay in between. The whole variable domain, filled in from reference TRBV15 and TRBJ2-2, reads DAMVIQNPRYQVTQFGKPVTLSCSQTLNHNVMYWYQQKSSQAPKLLFHYYDKDFNNEADTPDNFQSRRPNTSFCFLDIRSPGLGDTAMYLCATSREKNTGELFFGEGSRLTVL.

The table lists this clone with a count of one. The chain carries TRBV4-1 and TRBJ1-4, with D perhaps matching TRBD1 (6 bases). The CDR3 loop spans 19 amino acids. With 2 bases removed from V and 8 bases from J, the gap between germline ends came to 27 bases. Germline values: CDR1 MGHRA, CDR2 YSYEKL. CDR3 sequence (DNA): TGCGCCAGCAGCCAAATTCTAAGGGGGTGGGGATCGTTAGAGGAAAAACTGTTTTTT. Amino acid sequence: CASSQILRGWGSLEEKLFF.

This clone was seen more than once but under ten times. The chain couples TRBV4-2 to TRBJ1-1; D gene unclear. V shed 1 base and J shed 0 bases, with 3 bases lying between them. The CDR3 is made up of 13 amino acids. Germline-derived CDR1 and CDR2 are LGHNA and YNFKEQ. The CDR3 protein is CASSQGVNTEAFF. CDR3 DNA: TGTGCCAGCAGCCAAGGGGTGAACACTGAAGCTTTCTTT.

The rearrangement links TRBV29-1 to TRBJ1-2; possibly TRBD1 for D (5 bases). This CDR3 is 12 amino acids long. V lost 4 bases and J lost 6, with 12 bases in between. CDR1 SQVTM and CDR2 ANQGSEA come from the germline V gene. CDR3 in amino acids: CSVAPGTDGYTF. The CDR3 DNA follows: TGCAGCGTTGCCCCCGGGACGGATGGCTACACCTTC.

This chain joins TRBV18 and TRBJ1-2; 8 bases align to TRBD1. The CDR3 contains 15 residues. The germline CDR1 and CDR2 sequences are KGHSH and LQKENI. Germline trimming cut 4 bases from V and 6 bases from J; bases unmatched to any gene: 10. CDR3 sequence: CASSLGQGGYDGYTF. Here the CDR3 DNA reads TGTGCCAGCTCACTCGGACAGGGAGGTTACGATGGCTACACCTTC.

The V gene is TRBV10-3, the J gene TRBJ2-1; 8 nucleotides align to TRBD2. The CDR3 covers 15 residues. V lost 6 bases, J lost 6 bases, and 10 bases stayed unmatched. Per the germline V gene, CDR1 is ENHRY and CDR2 is SYGVKD. CDR3 sequence reads: CAIRPGLAGGNEQFF. CDR3 DNA sequence: TGTGCCATCAGGCCAGGGCTAGCGGGCGGCAATGAGCAGTTCTTC.

The V and J genes are TRBV5-1 and TRBJ1-4; the D gene is possibly TRBD1 (5 bases). The V and J ends lost 0 bases and 8 bases respectively, with 14 bases between them. Germline V gene lookup returns CDR1 SGHRS and CDR2 YFSETQ. This CDR3 comprises 15 residues. This CDR3 is CASSLGMGEWEKLFF. The CDR3 DNA reads TGCGCCAGCAGCTTGGGAATGGGGGAATGGGAAAAACTGTTTTTT.

The chain joins TRBV6-1 to TRBJ1-2, with D unclear. Germline-derived CDR1 and CDR2 are MNHNS and SASEGT. The CDR3 length is 12 residues. Trimming shortened V by 1 base and J by 8 bases, and 8 bases separated the two germline ends. The CDR3 spells CASSEVGGGYTF. In nucleotides, the CDR3 is TGTGCCAGCAGTGAAGTGGGTGGAGGCTACACCTTC.

The chain combines TRBV6-5 with TRBJ1-2; D possibly corresponds to TRBD1 (5 bases). The CDR3 is 14 amino acids. The V end lost 4 bases, the J end lost 5 bases, and 14 bases lay between the germline ends. Per germline, CDR1 MNHEY and CDR2 SVGAGI. For the CDR3, the DNA is TGTGCCAGCAGTTGGGGCAGGGCGAATTATGGCTACACCTTC. It is translated as CASSWGRANYGYTF.